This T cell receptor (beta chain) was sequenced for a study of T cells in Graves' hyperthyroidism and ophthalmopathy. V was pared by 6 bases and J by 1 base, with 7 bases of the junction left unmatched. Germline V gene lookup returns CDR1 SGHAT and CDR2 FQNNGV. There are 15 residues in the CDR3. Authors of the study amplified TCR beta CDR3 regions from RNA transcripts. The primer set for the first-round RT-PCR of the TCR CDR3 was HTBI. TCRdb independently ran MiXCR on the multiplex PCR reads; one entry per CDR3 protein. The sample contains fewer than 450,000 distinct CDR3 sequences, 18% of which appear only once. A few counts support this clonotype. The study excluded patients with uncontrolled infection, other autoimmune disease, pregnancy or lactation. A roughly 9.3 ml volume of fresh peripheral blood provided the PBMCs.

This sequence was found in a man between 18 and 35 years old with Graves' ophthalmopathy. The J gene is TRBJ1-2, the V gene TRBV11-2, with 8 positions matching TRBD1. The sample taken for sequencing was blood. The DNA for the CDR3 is TGTGCCAGCAGTGAAAACAGGGGGATTAACTATGGCTACACCTTC. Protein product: CASSENRGINYGYTF.